This paragraph covers one TCR beta chain sequence. It has no known antigen specificity. Per-base quality was not reported, and no clone a single base away is much larger than it. Trimming takes 0 bases from V and 0 bases from J, and the germline ends sit 13 bases apart. From the germline V gene, CDR1 is SGHDT and CDR2 is YYEEEE. Including the terminal cysteine and phenylalanine, the CDR3 comprises 16 residues. Only the CDR3 region is kept as DNA, spanning 48 bases read in frame from base 1. Sequencing was carried out with an Illumina HiSeq 1500. The public sequencing data were trimmed at Q25 with fastp and processed into clonotypes with MiXCR by TCRdb, which kept only in-frame beta chains. Rows with a matching CDR3 protein are joined into one entry that keeps the most common DNA and genes. This sample holds 650,000 to 900,000 distinct CDR3 sequences; less than 35% were observed only once. About an eighth of the sample goes to the ten largest clones.

This sample is drawn from a study of T cell repertoires in cytomegalovirus infection (dated by TCRdb to the late 2010s). Background on the whole study: Peptide stimulations targeted recently identified HLA-C-restricted CMV epitopes, whose presentation resists viral immunomodulation, together with well-studied HLA-B-restricted epitopes. Donor HLA type was relevant to the analysis, as public TCR beta signatures indicated carriage of CMV infection together with the matching HLA type.

The treatment or condition label here, explained by the study, means: in vitro stimulation with specific CMV peptide epitopes to enrich CMV-specific T cells. What the research found in general, with its limitations: The ex vivo response was dominated by HLA-C-restricted CMV-specific TCR beta clonotypes, which also provided the single most frequent clonotype in two of eight donors. In both this cohort and an independent cohort of under 450 donors, the cumulative frequency of public TCR beta family members distinguished carriers of CMV infection plus the relevant HLA type.

Material: cultured CD8+ T cells from PBMCs, obtained from culture after CMV antigen stimulation. The source of this sequence is a human donor in good health (CMV status not recorded). Some clones in this sample may be carry-over from other donors' samples. Recombination connected TRBV5-6 to TRBJ2-7; TRBD1 is perhaps the D gene, given 5 matching bases. The encoded CDR3 is CASSLDPTTVSYEQYF. The nucleotide sequence reads as follows: TGTGCCAGCAGCTTGGATCCCACGACAGTCTCCTACGAGCAGTACTTC. Where the CDR3 stops, the reference TRBV5-6 and TRBJ2-7 genes take over; the full variable domain is DAGVTQSPTHLIKTRGQQVTLRCSPKSGHDTVSWYQQALGQGPQFIFQYYEEEERQRGNFPDRFSGHQFPNYSSELNVNALLLGDSALYLCASSLDPTTVSYEQYFGPGTRLTVT.